A single sample is the source of the 29 T cell receptor beta chains below, sequenced in a study of T cell responses to AZD1222 COVID-19 vaccine. TCRdb keeps only in-frame clones here, not all; method: immunoSEQ multiplex PCR. Of over 100,000 clones listed, around 90% are singletons. Material: peripheral blood, obtained on day 0 of AZD1222 vaccination. The receptors originated from an adult in good health.

This rearrangement joins TRBV15 to TRBJ2-5, with D tentatively TRBD1 (6 bases). V shed 3 bases and J shed 3 bases, with 8 bases lying between them. The CDR3 has 13 residues. Germline lookup yields CDR1 LNHNV and CDR2 YYDKDF (reference sequence). The CDR3 loop reads CATSRAGEETQYF. The CDR3 region has the DNA TGTGCCACCAGCAGGGCAGGGGAAGAGACCCAGTACTTC.

V and J are TRBV5-1 and TRBJ1-4; D may be TRBD1 (6 bases). The germline V gene has CDR1 SGHRS and CDR2 YFSETQ. The CDR3 length is 17 residues. The V end was cut by 0 bases, the J end by 8 bases, with 20 bases between. Written as DNA, the CDR3 is TGCGCCAGCAGCTTGGTGGGTCCCAGGGGAGCAGGAGAAAAACTGTTTTTT. Protein sequence: CASSLVGPRGAGEKLFF.

This chain connects TRBV4-3 to TRBJ2-2, with TRBD2 matching 11 bases. The V segment lost 1 base and the J segment 4 bases; nucleotides outside the gene matches: 2. Germline CDR1 LGHNA, CDR2 YSLEER. The CDR3 is 16 residues long. The CDR3 region has the DNA TGCGCCAGCAGCCAAGGGCTAGCGGGGGGCACCGGGGAGCTGTTTTTT. Translation gives CASSQGLAGGTGELFF.

This chain joins TRBV7-8 and TRBJ1-1; TRBD1 might be the D (5 bases). The CDR3 length is 14 residues. V lost 5 bases and J lost 1, with 11 bases in between. CDR1 SGHVS and CDR2 FQNEAQ come from the germline V gene. In DNA, the CDR3 is TGTGCCAGCAGCCGAGGGGAAAGGAACACTGAAGCTTTCTTT. Translating gives CASSRGERNTEAFF.

This chain joins TRBV6-5 and TRBJ1-2, with 10 bases aligning to TRBD1. This CDR3 spans 15 amino acids. Looked up from germline, CDR1 is MNHEY and CDR2 is SVGAGI. The ends lost 0 bases at V and 8 bases at J; junction bases unmatched: 6. CDR3 in DNA: TGTGCCAGCAGTTACTCGAGACAGGGGGCGCGGGGCTACACCTTC. Translated: CASSYSRQGARGYTF.

This chain uses TRBV12-5 with TRBJ1-1; D ambiguous. There are 12 residues in the CDR3. V shed 2 bases and J shed 12 bases, with 13 bases lying between them. Germline V lookup: CDR1 LGHNT, CDR2 FRNRAP. CDR3 DNA sequence: TGTGCTAGTGGTTTGAGCGATGGTGCAACTTTCTTT. This gives the protein CASGLSDGATFF. The whole variable domain, filled in from reference TRBV12-5 and TRBJ1-1, reads DARVTQTPRHKVTEMGQEVTMRCQPILGHNTVFWYRQTMMQGLELLAYFRNRAPLDDSGMPKDRFSAEMPDATLATLKIQPSEPRDSAVYFCASGLSDGATFFGQGTRLTVV.

The V and J genes are TRBV5-4 and TRBJ2-7; TRBD2 agrees at 10 bases. CDR1 is SGHNT and CDR2 is YYREEE in the germline V gene (reference sequence). The CDR3 has 15 amino acids. Germline trimming cut 2 bases from V and 0 bases from J; bases unmatched to any gene: 2. The CDR3 DNA is TGTGCCAGCAGCTTAGGACTAGCGGCCTCCTACGAGCAGTACTTC. Translation gives CASSLGLAASYEQYF.

This chain connects TRBV5-1 to TRBJ2-5, with D possibly being TRBD1 (6 bases). Trimming stripped 2 bases from V and 1 base from J, with 9 bases between. CDR3 length: 14 residues. The germline V gene encodes CDR1 SGHRS and CDR2 YFSETQ. As DNA, the CDR3 is TGCGCCAGCAGCTTCAACAGGGTCCAAGAGACCCAGTACTTC. This sequence encodes CASSFNRVQETQYF.

On this clone itself: Additional DNA sequences in this sample encode the identical CDR3. The J gene is TRBJ2-7, the V gene TRBV7-2; D is unresolved. Trimming stripped 1 base from V and 0 bases from J, with 7 bases between. Germline CDR1 SGHTA, CDR2 FQGNSA. The CDR3 totals 14 residues. The CDR3 region is CASSLGGISYEQYF. The DNA for the CDR3 is TGTGCCAGCAGCTTAGGCGGAATCTCCTACGAGCAGTACTTC.

This chain connects TRBV27 to TRBJ2-4, with D possibly called TRBD1 or TRBD2 (6 bases each). Looked up from germline, CDR1 is MNHEY and CDR2 is SMNVEV (reference sequence). Trimming took 5 bases from V and 8 from J, leaving 19 bases between them. CDR3 length equals 15 residues. CDR3 protein: CASSLFGGPGDIQYF. CDR3 in DNA: TGTGCCAGCAGTCTCTTTGGGGGGCCCGGTGACATTCAGTACTTC.

This clone was detected only once. The CDR3 nucleotides read TGCAGTGCTAGTACTCTAGCCGAACTAATCTACGAGCAGTACTTC. Protein sequence: CSASTLAELIYEQYF. J is TRBJ2-7 and V is TRBV20-1, with D possibly matching TRBD2 (5 bases). Deletions cut 3 bases from V and 3 bases from J, with 18 bases between. Germline V gene data show CDR1 as DFQATT and CDR2 as SNEGSKA (reference sequence). This CDR3 is built from 15 residues.

This sequence joins TRBV7-2 and TRBJ1-4; 7 bases are shared with TRBD1. V gave up 4 bases and J gave up 2 bases; unmatched junction bases: 13. The germline CDR1 and CDR2 sequences are SGHTA and FQGNSA. This CDR3 contains 18 residues. The CDR3 DNA reads as TGTGCCAGCAGCTCGGACAGGTTGACTCGGGTCACTAATGAAAAACTGTTTTTT. Residues: CASSSDRLTRVTNEKLFF.

The sample holds one count of this clone. This sequence joins TRBV11-2 and TRBJ1-1; 8 nucleotides align to TRBD1. V gave up 4 bases and J gave up 6 bases; unmatched junction bases: 4. The CDR3 runs 13 residues. CDR1 is SGHAT, CDR2 FQNNGV, per germline. CDR3 coding DNA: TGTGCCAGCAGCTCAGGACAGGGTCCTGAAGCTTTCTTT. It specifies CASSSGQGPEAFF.

This chain joins TRBV6-2 or TRBV6-3 and TRBJ2-6, with D possibly TRBD2 on 5 matching bases. Trimming removed 5 bases from V and 0 bases from J, with 14 bases in between. Germline V gene sequence: CDR1 MNHEY, CDR2 SVGEGT. The CDR3 has 17 residues. The CDR3 DNA follows: TGTGCCAGCAGTGGTGAGGGTTTACACTCTGGGGCCAACGTCCTGACTTTC. Translating gives CASSGEGLHSGANVLTF.

J is TRBJ1-5 and V is TRBV28, with 8 bases fitting TRBD1. V lost 3 bases and J lost 2; bases outside the gene matches: 3. Germline loops: CDR1 MDHEN, CDR2 SYDVKM. CDR3 length equals 15 residues. Here the CDR3 reads CASSLVDRGNQPQHF. CDR3 nucleotides: TGTGCCAGCAGTTTGGTGGACAGGGGCAATCAGCCCCAGCATTTT.

This clone was seen a handful of times. The chain joins TRBV7-9 to TRBJ1-6; TRBD1 is a possible D gene (6 bases). The CDR3 loop spans 19 amino acids. The germline V gene has CDR1 SEHNR and CDR2 FQNEAQ (reference sequence). V dropped 5 bases and J dropped 4 bases, with 24 bases sitting between them. The CDR3 sequence is CASSPPGVGVKKYNSPLHF. In nucleotides, the CDR3 is TGTGCCAGCAGCCCCCCAGGGGTGGGAGTGAAAAAATATAATTCACCCCTCCACTTT. Variable domain in full (rest from reference TRBV7-9 and TRBJ1-6): DTGVSQNPRHKITKRGQNVTFRCDPISEHNRLYWYRQTLGQGPEFLTYFQNEAQLEKSRLLSDRFSAERPKGSFSTLEIQRTEQGDSAMYLCASSPPGVGVKKYNSPLHFGNGTRLTVT.

The chain combines TRBV5-1 with TRBJ2-1; the D gene could be TRBD1 or TRBD2 (5 bases each). Trimming took 0 bases from V and 4 from J, leaving 8 bases between them. CDR3 size: 14 residues. Per germline, CDR1 SGHRS and CDR2 YFSETQ. The CDR3 coding sequence is TGCGCCAGCAGCTTGGCGGGGCGATACAATGAGCAGTTCTTC. It is translated as CASSLAGRYNEQFF.

The rearrangement joins TRBV5-8 to TRBJ2-5; 7 bases match TRBD2. Germline values: CDR1 SGHTS, CDR2 YDEGEE. V lost 1 base and J lost 1; bases outside the gene matches: 13. The CDR3 has 18 amino acids. Here the CDR3 DNA reads TGTGCCAGCAGCTTGTTTCGGACTAGGACGGTGAGCCAAGAGACCCAGTACTTC. It specifies CASSLFRTRTVSQETQYF.

This chain connects TRBV19 to TRBJ1-2; D perhaps matches TRBD1 (5 bases). This CDR3 spans 16 amino acids. Germline CDR1 and CDR2: LNHDA and SQIVND (reference sequence). With 5 bases removed from V and 2 bases from J, the gap between germline ends came to 18 bases. The CDR3 here is CASSARDGRRNYGYTF. CDR3 sequence (DNA): TGTGCCAGTAGTGCCCGGGACGGAAGGCGGAACTATGGCTACACCTTC.

This chain links TRBV5-5 with TRBJ2-7; D not certain. V was pared by 1 base and J by 1 base, with 3 bases between. This CDR3 contains 12 residues. Germline V gives CDR1 SGHKS, CDR2 YYEKEE (reference sequence). The CDR3 bases are TGTGCCAGCAGCTTGAATTCCTACGAGCAGTACTTC. Translation gives CASSLNSYEQYF.

This chain links TRBV28 with TRBJ1-3, with D uncertain. In germline, CDR1 is MDHEN, CDR2 SYDVKM. The CDR3 length is 15 residues. Trimming took off 5 bases at V and 0 bases at J, with 11 bases between the two ends. CDR3 protein: CASSIIPGSGNTIYF. CDR3 coding DNA: TGTGCCAGCAGTATCATCCCTGGCTCTGGAAACACCATATATTTT.

The chain is built from TRBV6-2 or TRBV6-3 and TRBJ2-3; D is uncertain. Germline CDR1 and CDR2: MNHEY and SVGEGT. The CDR3 contains 13 residues. V lost 2 bases and J 4 bases, leaving 7 bases between the germline ends. The DNA of the CDR3 is TGTGCCAGCAGTTACCGCCAACCAGATACGCAGTATTTT. Protein sequence: CASSYRQPDTQYF.

The chain recombines TRBV3-1 (or the pseudogene TRBV3-2) with TRBJ1-3; D ambiguous. V dropped 2 bases and J dropped 3 bases, with 2 bases sitting between them. The CDR3 contains 12 residues. Germline V gives CDR1 LGHDT, CDR2 YNNKEL (reference sequence). This CDR3 is CASSQHGNTIYF. CDR3 DNA: TGTGCCAGCAGCCAACATGGAAACACCATATATTTT.

The chain links TRBV7-7 to TRBJ2-7; 9 bases agree with TRBD1. Germline assignment: CDR1 SSHAT and CDR2 FNYEAQ (reference sequence). The CDR3 is 14 residues long. V was clipped by 5 bases and J by 2 bases; unmatched bases: 4. This CDR3 reads CASSRGQGTYEQYF. The CDR3 bases are TGTGCCAGCAGCCGGGGACAGGGTACCTACGAGCAGTACTTC.

This chain links TRBV7-9 with TRBJ1-2; no definite D call. V shed 3 bases and J shed 3 bases, with 8 bases lying between them. This CDR3 contains 13 residues. Germline CDR1 reads SEHNR; CDR2 reads FQNEAQ (reference sequence). The CDR3 here is CASSFADYYGYTF. For the CDR3, the DNA is TGTGCCAGCAGCTTCGCTGATTACTATGGCTACACCTTC.

The rearrangement links TRBV7-9 to TRBJ1-5; TRBD1 matches at 9 bases. The CDR3 consists of 18 residues. Per germline, CDR1 SEHNR and CDR2 FQNEAQ (reference sequence). Trimming removed 5 bases from V and 0 bases from J; junction bases left unmatched: 11. CDR3 DNA sequence: TGTGCCAGCAGCCCCGGGGGACAGGGATCTTATAGCAATCAGCCCCAGCATTTT. This sequence encodes CASSPGGQGSYSNQPQHF.

V and J are TRBV19 and TRBJ2-5; 9 nucleotides align to TRBD1. The V and J ends lost 4 bases and 4 bases, in that order; junction bases with no gene match: 10. Germline V gene lookup returns CDR1 LNHDA and CDR2 SQIVND (reference sequence). The CDR3 has 16 amino acids. For the CDR3, the DNA is TGTGCCAGTAGTAGAACCCCGGGACAGGGTGTAGAGACCCAGTACTTC. As protein: CASSRTPGQGVETQYF.

The rearrangement links TRBV6-1 to TRBJ2-2; D is uncertain. CDR3 length: 15 residues. In germline, CDR1 is MNHNS, CDR2 SASEGT. Trimming removed 2 bases at V and 6 bases at J, with 13 bases between. The CDR3 DNA is TGTGCCAGCAGTGAACGGCAGCCCCGGGCCGGGGAGCTGTTTTTT. It translates to CASSERQPRAGELFF.

The chain combines TRBV5-6 with TRBJ2-1; 11 bases align to TRBD2. The J segment lost 7 bases and the V segment lost 5 bases, leaving 8 bases of the junction unmatched. The CDR3 runs to 15 residues. CDR1 SGHDT and CDR2 YYEEEE come from the germline V gene. The CDR3 region is CASRSITSGRNEQFF. CDR3 bases: TGTGCCAGCAGATCGATCACTAGCGGGAGAAATGAGCAGTTCTTC.